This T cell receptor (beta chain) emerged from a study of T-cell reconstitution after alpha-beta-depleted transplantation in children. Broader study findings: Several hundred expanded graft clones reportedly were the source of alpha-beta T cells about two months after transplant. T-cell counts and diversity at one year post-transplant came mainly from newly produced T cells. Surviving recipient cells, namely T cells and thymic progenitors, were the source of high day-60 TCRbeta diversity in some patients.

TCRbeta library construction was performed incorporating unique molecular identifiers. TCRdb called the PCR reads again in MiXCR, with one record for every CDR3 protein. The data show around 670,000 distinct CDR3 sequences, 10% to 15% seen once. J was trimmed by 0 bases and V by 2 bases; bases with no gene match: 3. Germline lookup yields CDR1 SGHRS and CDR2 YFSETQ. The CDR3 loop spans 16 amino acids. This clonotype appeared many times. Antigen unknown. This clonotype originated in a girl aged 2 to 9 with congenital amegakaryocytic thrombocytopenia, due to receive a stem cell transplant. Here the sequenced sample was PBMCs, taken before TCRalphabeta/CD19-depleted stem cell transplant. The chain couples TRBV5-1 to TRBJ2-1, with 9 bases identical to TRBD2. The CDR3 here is CASSFVAGASYNEQFF. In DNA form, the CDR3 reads TGCGCCAGCAGCTTTGTAGCGGGAGCCTCCTACAATGAGCAGTTCTTC.